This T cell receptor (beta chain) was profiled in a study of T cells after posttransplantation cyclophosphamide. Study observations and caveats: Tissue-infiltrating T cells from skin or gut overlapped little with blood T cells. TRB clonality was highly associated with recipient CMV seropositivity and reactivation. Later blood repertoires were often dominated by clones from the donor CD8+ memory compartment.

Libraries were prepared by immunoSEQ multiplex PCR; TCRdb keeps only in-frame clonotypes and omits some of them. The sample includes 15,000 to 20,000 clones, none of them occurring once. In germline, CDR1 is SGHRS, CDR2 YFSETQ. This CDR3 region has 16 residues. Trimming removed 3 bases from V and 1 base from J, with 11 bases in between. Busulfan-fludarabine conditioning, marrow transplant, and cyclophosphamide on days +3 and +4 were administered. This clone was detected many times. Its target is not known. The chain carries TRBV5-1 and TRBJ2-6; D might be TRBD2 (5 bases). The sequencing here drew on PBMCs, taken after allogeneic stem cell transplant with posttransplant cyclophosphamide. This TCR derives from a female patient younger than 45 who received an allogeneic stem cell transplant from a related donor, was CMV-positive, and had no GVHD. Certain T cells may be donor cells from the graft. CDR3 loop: CASSWRTSSGANVLTF. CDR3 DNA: TGCGCCAGCAGCTGGAGGACGTCTTCTGGGGCCAACGTCCTGACTTTC.